This TCR beta chain stems from a study of blood T cell repertoires in COVID-19 (dated by TCRdb to 2020 to 2022). About the full investigation: The collaborator samples originated in the United States, Italy and Spain and spanned the acute and convalescent phases of COVID-19. The material from the prospective study consisted of cDNA or gDNA derived from T cells, B-cell-depleted T cells, or PBMCs. Where available, HLA class I and class II types were taken from metadata supplied by the sample provider and were not determined by assay-based typing. The samples were drawn from the first 160 participants of the ongoing ImmuneRACE study and from roughly 1,300 subjects provided by 6 global collaborators. The dataset comprised deeply sampled blood TCRbeta repertoires from subjects exposed to, actively infected with, or recovered from COVID-19. The repertoires were released in a freely available public database intended as a resource for research on the immune response to SARS-CoV-2. A de-identified subject ID, COVID-19 status, age in years and sex were almost always included in the sample metadata.

TCRbeta CDR3 regions were amplified from genomic DNA by means of the immunoSEQ Assay, a bias-controlled multiplex PCR. The study's processing was this. The number of nucleated cells in each sample was estimated from the amplification of reference gene primers within the assay. To quantify the absolute abundance of each unique TCRbeta CDR3 rearrangement, sequence reads were collapsed and filtered. Productive Simpson clonality was computed per sample as the square root of Simpson's diversity index over productive rearrangements. The clones in this table, taken by TCRdb from immuneACCESS, are in-frame only. Not every clone is retained; where verified, under half of the shortfall comes from an unresolved V gene, and the cause of the rest is unknown. The V and J calls and clone size were taken over from that table, and D and trimming were inferred from the DNA. This sample is represented by more than 65,000 clones; 60% to 80% of them were singletons. Roughly 44% of the sample is in the top ten clones.

The collaborating institutions used their own protocols to collect whole blood in K2EDTA tubes. For TCRbeta analysis, collaborators shipped samples as frozen whole blood, isolated PBMCs, or DNA extracted from either of those sample types. As regards this clone: No cognate antigen has been identified for it. No base quality values were provided; no much bigger clone lies one nucleotide off.

What the work shows at the level of the full study, not this receptor alone: The amount of clinical and demographic metadata varied by source and participant and was provided uncurated.

According to the germline V gene, CDR1 reads MDHEN and CDR2 reads SYDVKM. The CDR3 has 12 amino acids, counting the end cysteine and phenylalanine. Of the read, only the CDR3 DNA is kept; its 36 bases are in frame from base 1. Relative to germline, V is missing 10 bases and J is missing 5 bases, with 7 bases of the junction outside any gene match. The TCR was taken from a human donor in a cohort sampled during active COVID-19. This receptor chain uses TRBV28 and TRBJ2-5, and 7 bases in between align with TRBD1. Material for sequencing was peripheral blood. The CDR3: CAITGAGETQYF. The bases are TGTGCCATCACAGGGGCCGGGGAGACCCAGTACTTC.